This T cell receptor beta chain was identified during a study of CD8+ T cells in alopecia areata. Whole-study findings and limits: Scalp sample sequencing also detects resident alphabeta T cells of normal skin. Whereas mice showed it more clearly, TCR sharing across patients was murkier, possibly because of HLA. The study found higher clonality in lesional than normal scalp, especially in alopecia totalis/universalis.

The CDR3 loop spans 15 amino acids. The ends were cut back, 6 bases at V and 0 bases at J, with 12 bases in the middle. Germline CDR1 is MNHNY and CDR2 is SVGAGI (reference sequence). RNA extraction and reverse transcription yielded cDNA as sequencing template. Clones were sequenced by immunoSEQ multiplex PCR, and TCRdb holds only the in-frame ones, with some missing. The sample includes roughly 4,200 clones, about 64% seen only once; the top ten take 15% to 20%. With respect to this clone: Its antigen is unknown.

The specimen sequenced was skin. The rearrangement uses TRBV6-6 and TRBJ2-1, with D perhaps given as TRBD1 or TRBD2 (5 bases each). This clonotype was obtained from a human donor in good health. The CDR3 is CASSPGHSSYNEQFF. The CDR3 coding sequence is TGTGCCAGCAGCCCGGGGCACAGCTCCTACAATGAGCAGTTCTTC.